The 27 T cell receptor beta chains in this list originate from one sample, sequenced in a study of OX40 agonist ivuxolimab in advanced cancers. The table came from immunoSEQ multiplex PCR; TCRdb's copy has only in-frame clones and leaves some out. Here the sample spans some 85,000 clones, roughly 89% being singletons. Sequencing used CD4+ or CD8+ T cells sorted from blood, obtained in a trial of the OX40 agonist ivuxolimab. The receptor source for this set is an adult with an advanced solid tumor such as melanoma, head and neck, liver or kidney cancer.

This clone is medium-sized within its sample. V is TRBV7-9 and J is TRBJ1-2; D not resolved. The CDR3 totals 15 residues. Germline-derived CDR1 and CDR2 are SEHNR and FQNEAQ (reference sequence). V was pared by 1 base and J by 4 bases, with 13 bases between. The DNA of the CDR3 is TGTGCCAGCAGCTTAGGGGAGAGGCCCCTCTATGGCTACACCTTC. Translating gives CASSLGERPLYGYTF. Based on the CDR3 plus reference TRBV7-9 and TRBJ1-2, the full variable domain is DTGVSQNPRHKITKRGQNVTFRCDPISEHNRLYWYRQTLGQGPEFLTYFQNEAQLEKSRLLSDRFSAERPKGSFSTLEIQRTEQGDSAMYLCASSLGERPLYGYTFGSGTRLTVV.

This clone came up once. The chain employs TRBV5-5 and TRBJ2-7; D is undetermined. This CDR3 region has 13 residues. Germline V CDR1 and CDR2: SGHKS, YYEKEE (reference sequence). Trimming stripped 0 bases from V and 2 bases from J, with 6 bases between. This chain's CDR3 is CASSLARAYEQYF. DNA of the CDR3: TGTGCCAGCAGCTTGGCCAGAGCCTACGAGCAGTACTTC. The whole variable domain, remainder taken from reference TRBV5-5 and TRBJ2-7, is DAGVTQSPTHLIKTRGQQVTLRCSPISGHKSVSWYQQVLGQGPQFIFQYYEKEERGRGNFPDRFSARQFPNYSSELNVNALLLGDSALYLCASSLARAYEQYFGPGTRLTVT.

The chain joins TRBV18 to TRBJ2-3; 7 bases are a match to TRBD2. The CDR3 contains 14 residues. Trimming cost V 4 bases and J 4 bases; bases outside gene matches: 5. Per germline, CDR1 KGHSH and CDR2 LQKENI. CDR3 nucleotide sequence: TGTGCCAGCTCACAACGCGGGAGCGCAGATACGCAGTATTTT. It specifies CASSQRGSADTQYF.

V gene TRBV28 combines with J gene TRBJ2-7; a possible D gene is TRBD1 (6 bases). The CDR3 has 14 amino acids. Germline V CDR1 and CDR2: MDHEN, SYDVKM. V was clipped by 5 bases and J by 2 bases, with 13 bases between them. For the CDR3, the DNA is TGTGCCAGCAGTCGACAGGTCTTCCCCTACGAGCAGTACTTC. Protein product: CASSRQVFPYEQYF.

The chain links TRBV5-7 to TRBJ2-2; 9 nucleotides line up with TRBD2. TRBV5-7 is placed among ORFs of uncertain function. The CDR3 runs to 19 residues. Unmatched junction bases numbered 17, after V lost 4 bases and J lost 4 bases. CDR3 DNA: TGTGCCAGCAGCGTAAATGTTGGCCTAGCGGGACCTCGCACCGGGGAGCTGTTTTTT. Protein product: CASSVNVGLAGPRTGELFF.

Only one count was recorded for this clone. The CDR3, as DNA: TGTGCCAGCAGGGGGAATGGGGAGCTGTTTTTT. Protein sequence: CASRGNGELFF. The chain employs TRBV6-6 and TRBJ2-2, with D unclear. With 6 bases removed from V and 8 bases from J, the gap between germline ends came to 7 bases. CDR1 and CDR2 from the germline V gene are MNHNY and SVGAGI (reference sequence). CDR3 length: 11 residues.

The chain employs TRBV7-3 and TRBJ2-7; no clear D. The germline V gene has CDR1 SGHTA and CDR2 FQGTGA. The CDR3 spans 14 residues. Trimming removed 3 bases from V and 6 bases from J, with 15 bases in between. The DNA for the CDR3 is TGTGCCAGCAGCTTCCAGCGTTTGGTAGGCGAGCAGTACTTC. Translating gives CASSFQRLVGEQYF.

The chain couples TRBV10-3 to TRBJ1-2; possible D gene TRBD1, 5 bases. V shed 4 bases and J shed 6 bases, with 9 bases lying between them. The CDR3 runs to 12 residues. CDR1 ENHRY and CDR2 SYGVKD come from the germline V gene. The CDR3 sequence: CAISGQGDGYTF. CDR3 bases: TGTGCCATCAGTGGACAAGGGGATGGCTACACCTTC.

This sequence joins TRBV30 and TRBJ2-5; 7 bases are a match to TRBD2. The CDR3 sequence is 15 residues long. V shed 0 bases, J shed 2 bases, and the junction held 6 bases outside the gene matches. CDR1 GTSNPN and CDR2 SVGIG come from the germline V gene (reference sequence). The CDR3 DNA follows: TGTGCCTGGAGTGTGAGCGGGATAAGACAAGAGACCCAGTACTTC. It specifies CAWSVSGIRQETQYF.

This clone was seen a single time. The V call is TRBV6-5, the J call TRBJ2-5; the D gene is possibly TRBD1 (6 bases). The DNA end lines up better with TRBJ2-7; the J call may be wrong. The CDR3 is 13 amino acids. Germline-derived CDR1 and CDR2 are MNHEY and SVGAGI. For the CDR3, the DNA is TGTGCCAGCAGGCGCAACACAGGGCACGAGCAGTACTTC. This sequence encodes CASRRNTGHEQYF.

The chain employs TRBV28 and TRBJ2-7; no clear D gene. Trimming shortened V by 4 bases and J by 7 bases, and 11 bases separated the two germline ends. CDR1 is MDHEN, CDR2 SYDVKM, per germline. This CDR3 contains 12 residues. This CDR3 is CASSSPFREQYF. CDR3 nucleotide sequence: TGTGCCAGCAGTTCCCCCTTCAGGGAGCAGTACTTC.

The rearrangement uses TRBV13 and TRBJ2-3; the D gene is possibly TRBD2 (6 bases). The CDR3 runs 15 residues. The V gene lost 1 base and the J gene lost 3 bases, with 11 bases spanning the gap. Germline V lookup: CDR1 PRHDT, CDR2 FYEKMQ (reference sequence). The CDR3 region is CASSLAEGGTDTQYF. In DNA, the CDR3 is TGTGCCAGCAGCTTAGCGGAGGGAGGAACAGATACGCAGTATTTT.

This chain uses TRBV5-1 with TRBJ2-2; 10 bases agree with TRBD1. V lost 7 bases, J lost 5 bases, and 2 bases stayed unmatched. CDR3 length: 13 amino acids. Per germline, CDR1 SGHRS and CDR2 YFSETQ. Here the CDR3 reads CASGTGATGELFF. DNA of the CDR3: TGCGCCAGCGGGACAGGGGCAACCGGGGAGCTGTTTTTT.

V gene TRBV28 combines with J gene TRBJ1-4; TRBD1 is a possible D gene (6 bases). Germline V gene data show CDR1 as MDHEN and CDR2 as SYDVKM. Trimming removed 7 bases at V and 0 bases at J, with 18 bases between. The CDR3 has 17 residues. In DNA form, the CDR3 reads TGTGCCAGCATCCAGGTGGGGGGGCCGGCAACTAATGAAAAACTGTTTTTT. Encoded protein: CASIQVGGPATNEKLFF. The complete variable domain, with remaining parts taken from reference TRBV28 and TRBJ1-4, reads DVKVTQSSRYLVKRTGEKVFLECVQDMDHENMFWYRQDPGLGLRLIYFSYDVKMKEKGDIPEGYSVSREKKERFSLILESASTNQTSMYLCASIQVGGPATNEKLFFGSGTQLSVL.

The chain carries TRBV18 and TRBJ2-3; possibly TRBD2 for D (6 bases). V dropped 6 bases and J dropped 1 base, with 11 bases sitting between them. This CDR3 has 14 residues. CDR1 is KGHSH and CDR2 is LQKENI in the germline V gene. In DNA, the CDR3 is TGTGCCAGCTCGCGTAGCGGAGGCACAGATACGCAGTATTTT. Its translation is CASSRSGGTDTQYF. Filled out from reference TRBV18 and TRBJ2-3, the complete variable domain reads NAGVMQNPRHLVRRRGQEARLRCSPMKGHSHVYWYRQLPEEGLKFMVYLQKENIIDESGMPKERFSAEFPKEGPSILRIQQVVRGDSAAYFCASSRSGGTDTQYFGPGTRLTVL.

The chain has TRBV7-9 and TRBJ1-1, with TRBD1 as a possible D gene (5 bases). The CDR3 extends over 15 amino acids. Between the trimmed V and J ends, which lost 0 bases and 1 base, there was a span of 9 bases. Germline V gene data show CDR1 as SEHNR and CDR2 as FQNEAQ (reference sequence). Written as DNA, the CDR3 is TGTGCCAGCAGCTTAGCAGGGGCAGGGAACACTGAAGCTTTCTTT. Its translation: CASSLAGAGNTEAFF.

This chain links TRBV5-6 with TRBJ1-2, with 8 bases matching TRBD1. V was pared by 4 bases and J by 1 base, with 6 bases of the junction left unmatched. Per the germline V gene, CDR1 is SGHDT and CDR2 is YYEEEE. There are 15 residues in the CDR3. This CDR3 reads CASSPRTGINYGYTF. The CDR3 DNA reads as TGTGCCAGCAGCCCAAGGACAGGGATTAACTATGGCTACACCTTC.

The V call is TRBV28, the J call TRBJ1-6; D is unclear. CDR1 is MDHEN and CDR2 is SYDVKM in the germline V gene. The CDR3 is made up of 12 amino acids. Trimming took off 5 bases at V and 11 bases at J, with 10 bases between the two ends. The CDR3 DNA reads TGTGCCAGCAGTCTCCAGACGCCACCCCTCCACTTT. Translation: CASSLQTPPLHF.

The gene calls are TRBV27 and TRBJ2-1, with TRBD2 matching 16 bases. This CDR3 is built from 18 residues. CDR1 is MNHEY and CDR2 is SMNVEV in the germline V gene (reference sequence). V trimming: 5 bases; J trimming: 5 bases; junction bases outside the gene matches: 9. The DNA for the CDR3 is TGTGCCAGCAGTCCGGGACTAGCGGGAGGGATTGGGAACAATGAGCAGTTCTTC. It translates to CASSPGLAGGIGNNEQFF.

The chain carries TRBV9 and TRBJ2-4; 7 nucleotides align to TRBD1. Looked up from germline, CDR1 is SGDLS and CDR2 is YYNGEE. The trim removed 4 bases at V and 0 bases at J, leaving 16 bases unmatched. CDR3 length: 19 residues. As DNA, the CDR3 is TGTGCCAGCAGCTTAAGGGGGCGCCCTGTGGGAAAAGCCAAAAACATTCAGTACTTC. It is translated as CASSLRGRPVGKAKNIQYF.

The chain joins TRBV5-6 to TRBJ2-5; TRBD2 matches at 7 bases. The junction had 4 bases not matched to a gene; V was cut back by 3 bases and J by 2 bases. Germline CDR1 is SGHDT and CDR2 is YYEEEE. The CDR3 has 14 amino acids. The CDR3 is CASSWGGLQETQYF. The DNA of the CDR3 is TGTGCCAGCAGCTGGGGGGGACTTCAAGAGACCCAGTACTTC.

This chain links TRBV18 with TRBJ2-2; D not certain. Trimming cost V 3 bases and J 6 bases, with 5 bases left between them. The CDR3 contains 12 residues. The germline CDR1 and CDR2 sequences are KGHSH and LQKENI. The CDR3 is CASSPQAGELFF. The CDR3 region has the DNA TGTGCCAGCTCACCCCAGGCCGGGGAGCTGTTTTTT.

V and J are TRBV10-1 and TRBJ2-3, with D unclear. Germline assignment: CDR1 WNHNN and CDR2 SYGVQD (reference sequence). The ends were cut back, 0 bases at V and 5 bases at J, with 3 bases in the middle. This CDR3 is 12 amino acids long. CDR3 sequence (DNA): TGCGCCAGCAGTGAGTCGCAAGATACGCAGTATTTT. Translation gives CASSESQDTQYF.

The chain carries TRBV15 and TRBJ1-3; weak D call: TRBD1 (6 bases). This CDR3 comprises 17 residues. Deletions cut 0 bases from V and 4 bases from J, with 16 bases between. From germline, CDR1 is LNHNV and CDR2 YYDKDF (reference sequence). For the CDR3, the DNA is TGTGCCACCAGCAGAGATCCCGCAGGGGCAGGGGGAAACACCATATATTTT. Amino acids: CATSRDPAGAGGNTIYF.

The chain couples TRBV2 to TRBJ1-2, with D uncertain. In germline, CDR1 is SNHLY, CDR2 FYNNEI. The CDR3 loop spans 14 amino acids. Trimming cost V 6 bases and J 8 bases, with 19 bases left between them. The DNA for the CDR3 is TGTGCCAGCAGGGAGGTGGGGAGCGGAGGAGGCTACACCTTC. It yields the protein CASREVGSGGGYTF.

The gene calls are TRBV19 and TRBJ2-7, with D unresolved. Trimming cost V 5 bases and J 6 bases, with 11 bases left between them. Germline CDR1 LNHDA, CDR2 SQIVND (reference sequence). The CDR3 sequence is 12 residues long. This CDR3 reads CASSLGPGEQYF. CDR3 coding DNA: TGTGCCAGTAGTTTAGGGCCGGGCGAGCAGTACTTC. Full variable domain (remainder filled in from reference TRBV19 and TRBJ2-7): DGGITQSPKYLFRKEGQNVTLSCEQNLNHDAMYWYRQDPGQGLRLIYYSQIVNDFQKGDIAEGYSVSREKKESFPLTVTSAQKNPTAFYLCASSLGPGEQYFGPGTRLTVT.

This chain uses TRBV5-1 with TRBJ2-1; D gene unclear. The CDR3 totals 16 residues. V was trimmed by 2 bases and J by 0 bases, leaving 12 bases between them. Germline V gene lookup returns CDR1 SGHRS and CDR2 YFSETQ. In nucleotides, the CDR3 is TGCGCCAGCAGCTTCACGGCGCTGAGCTCCTACAATGAGCAGTTCTTC. Its protein is CASSFTALSSYNEQFF.